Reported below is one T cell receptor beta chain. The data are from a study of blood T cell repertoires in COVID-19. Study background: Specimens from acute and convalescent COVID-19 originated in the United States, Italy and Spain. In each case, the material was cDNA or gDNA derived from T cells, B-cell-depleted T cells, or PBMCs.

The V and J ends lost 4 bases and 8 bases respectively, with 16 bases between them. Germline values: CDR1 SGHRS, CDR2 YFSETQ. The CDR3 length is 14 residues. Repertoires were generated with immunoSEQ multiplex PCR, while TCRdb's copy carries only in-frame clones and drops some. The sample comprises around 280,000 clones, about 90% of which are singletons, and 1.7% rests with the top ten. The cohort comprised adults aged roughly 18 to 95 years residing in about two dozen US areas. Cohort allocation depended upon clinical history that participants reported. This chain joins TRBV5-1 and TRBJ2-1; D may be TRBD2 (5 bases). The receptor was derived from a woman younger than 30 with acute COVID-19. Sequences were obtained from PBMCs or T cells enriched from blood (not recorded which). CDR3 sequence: CASSGRDFLDEQFF. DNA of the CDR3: TGCGCCAGCAGCGGGAGAGACTTTCTTGATGAGCAGTTCTTC.